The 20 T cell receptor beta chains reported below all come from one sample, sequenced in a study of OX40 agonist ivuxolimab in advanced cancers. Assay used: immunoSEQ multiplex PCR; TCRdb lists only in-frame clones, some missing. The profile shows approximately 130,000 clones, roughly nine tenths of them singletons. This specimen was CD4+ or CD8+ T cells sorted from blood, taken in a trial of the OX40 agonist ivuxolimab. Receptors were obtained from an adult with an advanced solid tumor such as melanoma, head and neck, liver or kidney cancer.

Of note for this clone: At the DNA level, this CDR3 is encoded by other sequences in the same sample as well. The CDR3 region has the DNA TGTGCCAGCAGCGTGGCCACAGATACGCAGTATTTT. Amino acids: CASSVATDTQYF. The chain couples TRBV9 to TRBJ2-3; no clear D gene. V lost 2 bases to trimming and J lost 2 bases, with 3 bases between them. Germline V gene data show CDR1 as SGDLS and CDR2 as YYNGEE. The CDR3 length is 12 residues. The complete variable domain, with remaining parts taken from reference TRBV9 and TRBJ2-3, reads DSGVTQTPKHLITATGQRVTLRCSPRSGDLSVYWYQQSLDQGLQFLIQYYNGEERAKGNILERFSAQQFPDLHSELNLSSLELGDSALYFCASSVATDTQYFGPGTRLTVL.

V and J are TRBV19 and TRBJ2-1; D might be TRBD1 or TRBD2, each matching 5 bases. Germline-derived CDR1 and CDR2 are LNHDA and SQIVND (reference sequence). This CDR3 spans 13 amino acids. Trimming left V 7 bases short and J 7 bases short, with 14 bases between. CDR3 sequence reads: CASKSRDVNEQFF. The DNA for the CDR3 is TGTGCCAGTAAAAGCCGGGACGTAAATGAGCAGTTCTTC.

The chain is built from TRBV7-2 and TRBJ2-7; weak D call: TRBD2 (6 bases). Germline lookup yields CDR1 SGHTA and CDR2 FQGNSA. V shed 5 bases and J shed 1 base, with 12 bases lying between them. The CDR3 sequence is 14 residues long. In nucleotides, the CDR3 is TGTGCCAGCAGCCCCTACCGGGAGTCCTACGAGCAGTACTTC. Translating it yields CASSPYRESYEQYF.

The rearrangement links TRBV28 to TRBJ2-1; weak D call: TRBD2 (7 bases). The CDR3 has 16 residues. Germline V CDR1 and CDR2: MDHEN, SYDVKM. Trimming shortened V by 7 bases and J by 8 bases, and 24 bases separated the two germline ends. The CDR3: CASIPAGAGLGDEQFF. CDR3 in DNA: TGTGCCAGCATCCCGGCAGGGGCCGGACTAGGGGATGAGCAGTTCTTC.

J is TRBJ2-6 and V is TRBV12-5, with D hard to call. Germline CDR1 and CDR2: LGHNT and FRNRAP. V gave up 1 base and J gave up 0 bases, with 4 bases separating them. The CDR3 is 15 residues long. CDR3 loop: CASGLGRSGANVLTF. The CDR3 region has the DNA TGTGCTAGTGGTTTGGGACGCTCTGGGGCCAACGTCCTGACTTTC.

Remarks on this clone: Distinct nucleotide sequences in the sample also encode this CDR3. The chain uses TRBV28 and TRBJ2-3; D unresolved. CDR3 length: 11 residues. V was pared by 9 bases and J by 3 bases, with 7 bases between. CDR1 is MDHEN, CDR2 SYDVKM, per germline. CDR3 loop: CASRTTDTQYF. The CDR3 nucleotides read TGTGCCAGTAGGACGACAGATACGCAGTATTTT. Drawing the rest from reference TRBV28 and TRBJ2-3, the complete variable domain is DVKVTQSSRYLVKRTGEKVFLECVQDMDHENMFWYRQDPGLGLRLIYFSYDVKMKEKGDIPEGYSVSREKKERFSLILESASTNQTSMYLCASRTTDTQYFGPGTRLTVL.

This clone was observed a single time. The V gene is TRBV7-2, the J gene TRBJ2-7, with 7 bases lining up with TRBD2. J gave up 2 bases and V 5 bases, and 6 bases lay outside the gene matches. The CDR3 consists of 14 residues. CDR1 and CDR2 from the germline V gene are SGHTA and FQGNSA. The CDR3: CASSPGTTTYEQYF. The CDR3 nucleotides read TGTGCCAGCAGCCCGGGGACTACTACCTACGAGCAGTACTTC.

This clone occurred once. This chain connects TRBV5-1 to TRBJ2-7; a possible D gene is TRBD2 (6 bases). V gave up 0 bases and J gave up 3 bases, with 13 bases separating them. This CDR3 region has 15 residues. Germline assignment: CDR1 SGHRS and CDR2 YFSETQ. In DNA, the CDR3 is TGCGCCAGCAGCTTGGGGCTAGCGCTAGACTACGAGCAGTACTTC. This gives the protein CASSLGLALDYEQYF.

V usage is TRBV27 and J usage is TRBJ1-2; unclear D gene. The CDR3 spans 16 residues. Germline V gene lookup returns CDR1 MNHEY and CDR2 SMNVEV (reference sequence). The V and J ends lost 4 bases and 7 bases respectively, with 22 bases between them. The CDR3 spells CASSSRGGGLGSGYTF. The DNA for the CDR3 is TGTGCCAGCAGTTCCCGAGGTGGAGGGCTAGGATCTGGCTACACCTTC.

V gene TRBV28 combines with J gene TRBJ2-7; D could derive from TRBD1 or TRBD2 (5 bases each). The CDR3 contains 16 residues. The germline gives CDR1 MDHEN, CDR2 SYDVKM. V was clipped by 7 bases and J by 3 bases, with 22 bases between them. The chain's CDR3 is CASNLGGHSTYYEQYF. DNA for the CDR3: TGTGCCAGCAACTTAGGAGGACACTCAACCTACTACGAGCAGTACTTC.

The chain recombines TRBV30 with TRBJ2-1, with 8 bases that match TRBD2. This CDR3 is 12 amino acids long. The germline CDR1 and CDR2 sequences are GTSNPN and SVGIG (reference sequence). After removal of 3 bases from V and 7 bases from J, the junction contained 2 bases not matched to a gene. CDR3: CAWSGGGNEQFF. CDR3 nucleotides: TGTGCCTGGAGCGGCGGGGGGAATGAGCAGTTCTTC.

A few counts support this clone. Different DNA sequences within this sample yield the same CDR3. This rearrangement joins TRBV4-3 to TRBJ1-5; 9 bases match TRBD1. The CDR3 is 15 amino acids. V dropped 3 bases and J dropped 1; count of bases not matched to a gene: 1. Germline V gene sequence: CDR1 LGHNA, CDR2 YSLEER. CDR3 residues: CASSQDRGSNQPQHF. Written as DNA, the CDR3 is TGCGCCAGCAGCCAGGACAGGGGAAGCAATCAGCCCCAGCATTTT.

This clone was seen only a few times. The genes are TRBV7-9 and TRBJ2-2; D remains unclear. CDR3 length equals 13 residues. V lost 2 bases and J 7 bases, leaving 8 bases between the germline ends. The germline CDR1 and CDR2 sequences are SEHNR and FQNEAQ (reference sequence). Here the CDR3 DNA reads TGTGCCAGCAGCTTATCGGGTGGCGGGGAGCTGTTTTTT. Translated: CASSLSGGGELFF.

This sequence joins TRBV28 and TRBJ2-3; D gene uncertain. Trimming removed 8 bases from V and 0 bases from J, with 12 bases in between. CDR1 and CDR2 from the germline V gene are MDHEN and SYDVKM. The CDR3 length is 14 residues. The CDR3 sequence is CASYSAASTDTQYF. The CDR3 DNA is TGTGCCAGCTACTCGGCCGCTAGCACAGATACGCAGTATTTT. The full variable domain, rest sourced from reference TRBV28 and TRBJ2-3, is DVKVTQSSRYLVKRTGEKVFLECVQDMDHENMFWYRQDPGLGLRLIYFSYDVKMKEKGDIPEGYSVSREKKERFSLILESASTNQTSMYLCASYSAASTDTQYFGPGTRLTVL.

The CDR3 coding sequence is TGTGCCACCAGCAGACCAAGGACAGGGAGCGAAGCTTTCTTT. This translates into CATSRPRTGSEAFF. This sequence joins TRBV15 and TRBJ1-1, with 8 bases that match TRBD1. This CDR3 contains 14 residues. Germline assignment: CDR1 LNHNV and CDR2 YYDKDF (reference sequence). With 2 bases clipped from V and 8 bases from J, the junction kept 7 bases outside the gene matches.

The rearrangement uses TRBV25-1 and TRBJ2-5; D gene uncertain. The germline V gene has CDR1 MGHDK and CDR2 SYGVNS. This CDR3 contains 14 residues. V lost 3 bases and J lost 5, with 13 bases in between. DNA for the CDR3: TGTGCCAGCAGTGATCTGGACGCTAAGGAGACCCAGTACTTC. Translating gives CASSDLDAKETQYF.

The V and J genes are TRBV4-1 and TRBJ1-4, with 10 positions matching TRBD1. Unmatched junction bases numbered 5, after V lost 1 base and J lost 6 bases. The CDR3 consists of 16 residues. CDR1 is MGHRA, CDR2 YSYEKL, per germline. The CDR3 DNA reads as TGCGCCAGCAGCCAAGGACAGGGGGCACAGGATGAAAAACTGTTTTTT. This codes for CASSQGQGAQDEKLFF.

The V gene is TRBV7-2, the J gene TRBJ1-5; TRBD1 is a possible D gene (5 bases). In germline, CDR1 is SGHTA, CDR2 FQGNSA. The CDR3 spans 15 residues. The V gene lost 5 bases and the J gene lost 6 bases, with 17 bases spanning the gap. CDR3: CASSPWGGTAQPQHF. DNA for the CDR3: TGTGCCAGCAGCCCCTGGGGTGGGACTGCTCAGCCCCAGCATTTT.

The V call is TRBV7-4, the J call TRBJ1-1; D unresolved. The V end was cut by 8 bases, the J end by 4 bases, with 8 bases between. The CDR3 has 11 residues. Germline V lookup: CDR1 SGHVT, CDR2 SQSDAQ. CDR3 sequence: CASSAGTEAFF. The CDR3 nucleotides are TGTGCCAGCTCTGCGGGCACTGAAGCTTTCTTT. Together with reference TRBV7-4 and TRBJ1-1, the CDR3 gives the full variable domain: GAGVSQSPRYKVAKRGRDVALRCDSISGHVTLYWYRQTLGQGSEVLTYSQSDAQRDKSGRPSGRFSAERPERSVSTLKIQRTEQGDSAVYLCASSAGTEAFFGQGTRLTVV.

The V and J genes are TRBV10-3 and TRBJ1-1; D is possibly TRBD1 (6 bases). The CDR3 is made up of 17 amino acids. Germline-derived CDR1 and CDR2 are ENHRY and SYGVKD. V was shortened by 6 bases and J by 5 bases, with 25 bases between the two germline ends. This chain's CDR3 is CAIRTPTGDKKGTEAFF. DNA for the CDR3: TGTGCCATCAGAACCCCCACTGGGGACAAAAAAGGGACTGAAGCTTTCTTT.